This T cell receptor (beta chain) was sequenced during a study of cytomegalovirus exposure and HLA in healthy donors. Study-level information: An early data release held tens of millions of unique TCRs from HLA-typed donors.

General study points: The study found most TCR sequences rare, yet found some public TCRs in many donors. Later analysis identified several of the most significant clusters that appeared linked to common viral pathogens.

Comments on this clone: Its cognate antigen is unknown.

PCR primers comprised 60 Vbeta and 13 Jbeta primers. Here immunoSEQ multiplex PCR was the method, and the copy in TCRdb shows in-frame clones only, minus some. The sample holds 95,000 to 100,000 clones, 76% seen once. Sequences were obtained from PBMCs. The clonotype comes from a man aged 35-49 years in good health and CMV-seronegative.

CDR3 residues: CATQTGTGGTDTQYF. CDR3 in DNA: TGTGCCACCCAGACTGGGACAGGGGGCACAGATACGCAGTATTTT. The J gene is TRBJ2-3, the V gene TRBV18; TRBD1 aligns across 10 bases. Germline V gives CDR1 KGHSH, CDR2 LQKENI. The CDR3 loop spans 15 amino acids. Trimming at V came to 10 bases and at J to 1 base, leaving 8 bases not matched to a gene. Full variable domain (outside the CDR3, taken from reference TRBV18 and TRBJ2-3): NAGVMQNPRHLVRRRGQEARLRCSPMKGHSHVYWYRQLPEEGLKFMVYLQKENIIDESGMPKERFSAEFPKEGPSILRIQQVVRGDSAAYFCATQTGTGGTDTQYFGPGTRLTVL.